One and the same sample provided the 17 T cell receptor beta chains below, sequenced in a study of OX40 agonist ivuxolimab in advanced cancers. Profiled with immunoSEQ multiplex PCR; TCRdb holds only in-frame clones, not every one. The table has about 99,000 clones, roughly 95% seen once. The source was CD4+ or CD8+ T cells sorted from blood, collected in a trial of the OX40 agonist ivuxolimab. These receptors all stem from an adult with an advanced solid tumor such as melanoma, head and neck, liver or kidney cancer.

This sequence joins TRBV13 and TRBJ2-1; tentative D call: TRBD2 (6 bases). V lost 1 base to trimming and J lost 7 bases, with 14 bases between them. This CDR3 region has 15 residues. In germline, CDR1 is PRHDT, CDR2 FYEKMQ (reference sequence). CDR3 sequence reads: CASSLDTGEQNEQFF. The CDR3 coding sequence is TGTGCCAGCAGCTTAGATACGGGAGAGCAGAATGAGCAGTTCTTC. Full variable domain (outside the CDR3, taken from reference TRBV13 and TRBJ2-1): AAGVIQSPRHLIKEKRETATLKCYPIPRHDTVYWYQQGPGQDPQFLISFYEKMQSDKGSIPDRFSAQQFSDYHSELNMSSLELGDSALYFCASSLDTGEQNEQFFGPGTRLTVL.

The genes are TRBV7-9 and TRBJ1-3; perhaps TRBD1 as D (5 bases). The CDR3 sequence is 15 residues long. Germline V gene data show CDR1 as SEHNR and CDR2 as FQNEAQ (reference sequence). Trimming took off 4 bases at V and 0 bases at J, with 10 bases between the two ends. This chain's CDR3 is CASSSTAYSGNTIYF. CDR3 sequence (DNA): TGTGCCAGCAGCTCGACAGCTTACTCTGGAAACACCATATATTTT.

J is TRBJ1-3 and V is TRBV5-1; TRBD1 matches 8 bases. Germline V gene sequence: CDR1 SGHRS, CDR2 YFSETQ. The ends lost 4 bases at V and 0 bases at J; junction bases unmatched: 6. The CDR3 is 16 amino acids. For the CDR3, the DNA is TGCGCCAGCAGCGGGACAGGAGTAGACTCTGGAAACACCATATATTTT. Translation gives CASSGTGVDSGNTIYF.

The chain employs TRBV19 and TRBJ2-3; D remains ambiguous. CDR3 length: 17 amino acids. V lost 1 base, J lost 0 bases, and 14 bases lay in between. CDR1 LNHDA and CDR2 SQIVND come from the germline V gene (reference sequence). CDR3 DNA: TGTGCCAGTAGTATAGGCTGGATAGAATCTAGCACAGATACGCAGTATTTT. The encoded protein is CASSIGWIESSTDTQYF.

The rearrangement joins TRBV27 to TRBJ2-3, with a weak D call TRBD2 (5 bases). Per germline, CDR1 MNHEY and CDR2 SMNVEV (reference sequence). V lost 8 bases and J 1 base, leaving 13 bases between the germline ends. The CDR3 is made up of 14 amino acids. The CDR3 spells CASGPYGGTDTQYF. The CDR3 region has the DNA TGTGCCAGCGGCCCTTACGGGGGCACAGATACGCAGTATTTT.

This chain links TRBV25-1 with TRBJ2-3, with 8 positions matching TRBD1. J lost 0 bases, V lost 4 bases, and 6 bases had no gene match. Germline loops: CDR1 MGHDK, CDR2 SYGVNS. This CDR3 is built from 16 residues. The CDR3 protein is CASSGTGWASTDTQYF. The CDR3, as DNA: TGTGCCAGCAGTGGGACAGGGTGGGCGAGCACAGATACGCAGTATTTT.

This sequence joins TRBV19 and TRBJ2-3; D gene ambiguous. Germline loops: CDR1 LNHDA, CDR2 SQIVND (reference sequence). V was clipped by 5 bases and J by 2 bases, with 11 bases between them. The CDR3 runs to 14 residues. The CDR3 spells CASSPVGYTDTQYF. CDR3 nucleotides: TGTGCCAGTAGTCCTGTAGGGTACACAGATACGCAGTATTTT.

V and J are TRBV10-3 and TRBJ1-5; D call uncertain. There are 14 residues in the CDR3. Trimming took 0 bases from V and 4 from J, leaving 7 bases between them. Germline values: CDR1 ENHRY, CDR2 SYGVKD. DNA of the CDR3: TGTGCCATCAGTGAGTCCGGGCTTAATCAGCCCCAGCATTTT. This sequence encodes CAISESGLNQPQHF.

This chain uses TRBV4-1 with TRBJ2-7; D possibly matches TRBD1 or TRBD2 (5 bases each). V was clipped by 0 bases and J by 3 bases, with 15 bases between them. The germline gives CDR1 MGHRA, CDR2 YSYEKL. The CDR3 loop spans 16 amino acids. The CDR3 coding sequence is TGCGCCAGCAGCCAAGATTACGGGACCCTCCTCTACGAGCAGTACTTC. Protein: CASSQDYGTLLYEQYF.

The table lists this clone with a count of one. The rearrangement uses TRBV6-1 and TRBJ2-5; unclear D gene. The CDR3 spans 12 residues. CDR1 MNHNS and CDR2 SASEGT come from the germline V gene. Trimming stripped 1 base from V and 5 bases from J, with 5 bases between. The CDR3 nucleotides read TGTGCCAGCAGTGAAGTCGGGGAGACCCAGTACTTC. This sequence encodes CASSEVGETQYF.

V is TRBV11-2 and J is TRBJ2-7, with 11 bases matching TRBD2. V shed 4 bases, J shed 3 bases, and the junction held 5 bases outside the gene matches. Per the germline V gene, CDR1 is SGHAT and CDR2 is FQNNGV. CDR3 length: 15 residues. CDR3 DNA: TGTGCCAGCAGCTCACAGGGACTAGCGGTCTACGAGCAGTACTTC. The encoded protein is CASSSQGLAVYEQYF.

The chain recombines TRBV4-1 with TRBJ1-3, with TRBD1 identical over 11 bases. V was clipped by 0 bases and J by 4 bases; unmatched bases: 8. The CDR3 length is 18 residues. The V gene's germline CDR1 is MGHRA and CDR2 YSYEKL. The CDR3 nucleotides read TGCGCCAGCAGCCAAGATTTTTGGACAGGGGGCTGGGGAAACACCATATATTTT. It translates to CASSQDFWTGGWGNTIYF.

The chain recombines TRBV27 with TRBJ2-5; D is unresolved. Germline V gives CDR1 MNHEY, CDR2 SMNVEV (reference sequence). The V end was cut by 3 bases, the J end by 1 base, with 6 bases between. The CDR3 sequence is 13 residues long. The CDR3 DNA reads TGTGCCAGCAGTTTGAGTTCCCAAGAGACCCAGTACTTC. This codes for CASSLSSQETQYF.

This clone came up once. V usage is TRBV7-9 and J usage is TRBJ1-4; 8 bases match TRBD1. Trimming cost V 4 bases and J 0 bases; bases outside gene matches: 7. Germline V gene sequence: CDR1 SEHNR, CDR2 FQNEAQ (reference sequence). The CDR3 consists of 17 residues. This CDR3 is CASSSDREPATNEKLFF. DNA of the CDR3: TGTGCCAGCAGCTCGGACAGGGAGCCAGCAACTAATGAAAAACTGTTTTTT.

The CDR3 loop is CASSLFGLNTEAFF. The CDR3 DNA sequence: TGTGCCAGCAGCTTATTCGGATTGAACACTGAAGCTTTCTTT. The rearrangement joins TRBV7-6 to TRBJ1-1; no clear D gene. From germline, CDR1 is SGHVS and CDR2 FNYEAQ. With 2 bases removed from V and 0 bases from J, the gap between germline ends came to 7 bases. There are 14 residues in the CDR3.

The CDR3 nucleotides read TGTGCCAGCAGCCCGACTGTTAACACTGAAGCTTTCTTT. Its protein is CASSPTVNTEAFF. V is TRBV7-9 and J is TRBJ1-1; D gene uncertain. The ends were cut back, 5 bases at V and 2 bases at J, with 9 bases in the middle. The CDR3 has 13 amino acids. CDR1 and CDR2 from the germline V gene are SEHNR and FQNEAQ (reference sequence).

DNA of the CDR3: TGTGCCACCAGCAGAGACACCGGACTAGCGAGGAGCTCCTACGAGCAGTACTTC. Protein: CATSRDTGLARSSYEQYF. The chain uses TRBV15 and TRBJ2-7, with TRBD2 matching 9 bases. The CDR3 loop spans 18 amino acids. The germline V gene has CDR1 LNHNV and CDR2 YYDKDF (reference sequence). Trimming took 0 bases from V and 0 from J; bases not matched to a gene: 9.